The source of this TCR beta chain is a study of Ad26.COV2.S vaccination and SARS-CoV-2 variants. The method was immunoSEQ multiplex PCR; TCRdb's version includes in-frame clones alone and lacks a portion of them. The table lists around 370,000 clones, about 88% of them singletons. With respect to this clone: The antigen remains unidentified.

Treatment reported: about 20 received Ad26.COV2.S at low or high dose, single or two shots; about 5 received placebo; per-sample allocation not given. Collection of samples fell on day 63 after the first vaccine or placebo injection. Study-level results: Vaccine recipients posted higher spike-specific TCR breadth than their placebo counterparts.

CDR3 length equals 16 residues. The V gene's germline CDR1 is MNHEY and CDR2 SMNVEV (reference sequence). V shed 3 bases and J shed 3 bases, with 17 bases lying between them. This TCR was recovered from a person aged 18-65 years who received the Ad26.COV2.S COVID-19 vaccine or a placebo. Sequences were derived from peripheral blood, sampled in a trial of Ad26.COV2.S vaccine versus placebo. This rearrangement joins TRBV27 to TRBJ1-2; tentatively, D is TRBD1 (5 bases). CDR3 in DNA: TGTGCCAGCAGTTTCATCTCGGAAGGGGAGGACTATGGCTACACCTTC. This codes for CASSFISEGEDYGYTF.